The next 31 T cell receptor beta chains were all read from a single sample in a study of Graves' ophthalmopathy and Graves' hyperthyroidism. RNA transcripts served as template for amplifying TCR beta CDR3 sequences. Second-round multiplex PCR came after a first-round RT-PCR that employed HTBI primers. TCRdb passed the multiplex PCR reads through MiXCR, listing each CDR3 protein once. Of 650,000 to 900,000 distinct CDR3 sequences in the sample, about 44% were seen once. Sequencing input: peripheral blood. These receptors all come from an adult man with Graves' ophthalmopathy.

In its sample, this clonotype was seen many times. The V call is TRBV29-1, the J call TRBJ2-5, with D perhaps matching TRBD2 (6 bases). Germline V gene lookup returns CDR1 SQVTM and CDR2 ANQGSEA. CDR3 size: 13 residues. Trimming took 8 bases from V and 1 from J, leaving 14 bases between them. The CDR3 reads CSLNWGLQETQYF. In DNA, the CDR3 is TGCAGCCTCAATTGGGGACTCCAAGAGACCCAGTACTTC.

This clonotype was counted many times. The J gene is TRBJ2-2, the V gene TRBV7-9; D ambiguous. V lost 6 bases and J 1 base, leaving 9 bases between the germline ends. The CDR3 contains 14 residues. Germline CDR1 reads SEHNR; CDR2 reads FQNEAQ (reference sequence). The CDR3 nucleotides read TGTGCCAGCAGTTACTCCGGGAACACCGGGGAGCTGTTTTTT. Amino acid sequence: CASSYSGNTGELFF.

This sequence joins TRBV2 and TRBJ1-2; 10 bases agree with TRBD1. Looked up from germline, CDR1 is SNHLY and CDR2 is FYNNEI. CDR3 length: 15 residues. Losses at the gene ends were 8 bases for V and 6 bases for J; bases not matched to a gene: 12. The CDR3 loop is CASSPLDRGLNGYTF. The CDR3 DNA is TGTGCCAGCTCACCCCTTGACAGGGGGCTAAATGGCTACACCTTC.

The chain links TRBV10-3 to TRBJ2-5; 9 nucleotides agree with TRBD1. The CDR3 length is 15 residues. Trimming removed 4 bases from V and 4 bases from J; junction bases left unmatched: 7. Germline loops: CDR1 ENHRY, CDR2 SYGVKD. The CDR3 coding sequence is TGTGCCATCAGTGCGGGACAGGGTGTAGGAGAGACCCAGTACTTC. Its translation: CAISAGQGVGETQYF.

V is TRBV20-1 and J is TRBJ1-2; TRBD1 might be the D (6 bases). The V end lost 3 bases, the J end lost 7 bases, and 18 bases lay between the germline ends. Per germline, CDR1 DFQATT and CDR2 SNEGSKA (reference sequence). The CDR3 extends over 14 amino acids. CDR3 loop: CSASSTGVARGYTF. CDR3 DNA sequence: TGCAGTGCTAGTTCGACAGGAGTCGCGCGTGGCTACACCTTC.

This chain links TRBV7-2 with TRBJ2-7, with 10 bases lining up with TRBD1. The CDR3 has 14 residues. Per germline, CDR1 SGHTA and CDR2 FQGNSA. Trimming took 6 bases from V and 6 from J; bases not matched to a gene: 8. The CDR3 loop reads CASRHGTGEGEQYF. In DNA form, the CDR3 reads TGTGCCAGCAGGCACGGGACAGGGGAGGGCGAGCAGTACTTC.

This clonotype has at least ten counts. This chain joins TRBV7-9 and TRBJ1-2; a possible D gene is TRBD1 (5 bases). V was clipped by 3 bases and J by 1 base, with 6 bases between them. The CDR3 spans 13 residues. Germline V CDR1 and CDR2: SEHNR, FQNEAQ (reference sequence). The CDR3 nucleotides are TGTGCCAGCAGCTTGGGGGGTAACTATGGCTACACCTTC. The encoded protein is CASSLGGNYGYTF.

The rearrangement joins TRBV20-1 to TRBJ2-7, with a weak D call TRBD2 (7 bases). The CDR3 covers 12 residues. The germline V gene has CDR1 DFQATT and CDR2 SNEGSKA (reference sequence). CDR3 sequence: CRDPRGLYEQYF. The CDR3 DNA is TGCAGAGATCCGCGGGGGCTCTACGAGCAGTACTTC.

This sequence joins TRBV7-2 and TRBJ2-7, with 9 bases aligning to TRBD1. V was pared by 1 base and J by 5 bases, with 9 bases of the junction left unmatched. This CDR3 has 16 residues. Germline V lookup: CDR1 SGHTA, CDR2 FQGNSA. Here the CDR3 reads CASSLGAGTGRDEQYF. The CDR3 DNA reads as TGTGCCAGCAGCTTAGGCGCTGGGACAGGGCGGGACGAGCAGTACTTC.

The chain combines TRBV9 with TRBJ2-7, with 8 bases fitting TRBD1. With 2 bases clipped from V and 3 bases from J, the junction kept 7 bases outside the gene matches. Germline assignment: CDR1 SGDLS and CDR2 YYNGEE. The CDR3 runs 15 residues. The CDR3 DNA reads as TGTGCCAGCAGCGTTGTGGGACAGGACGACTACGAGCAGTACTTC. Protein: CASSVVGQDDYEQYF.

The rearrangement links TRBV7-2 to TRBJ2-5, with D hard to call. The CDR3 is 15 amino acids. Germline V lookup: CDR1 SGHTA, CDR2 FQGNSA. V shed 7 bases and J shed 2 bases, with 17 bases lying between them. In DNA form, the CDR3 reads TGTGCCAGCACGCCCAGCCCCTCATTTCAAGAGACCCAGTACTTC. It specifies CASTPSPSFQETQYF.

The chain carries TRBV20-1 and TRBJ2-5, with 7 bases fitting TRBD1. With V trimmed by 3 bases and J by 2 bases, 9 bases remained unmatched. The CDR3 contains 15 residues. Germline CDR1 is DFQATT and CDR2 is SNEGSKA (reference sequence). The CDR3 region has the DNA TGCAGTGCTAGGCATAGGGGACAGCTACAAGAGACCCAGTACTTC. This codes for CSARHRGQLQETQYF.

The chain couples TRBV11-2 to TRBJ2-7; D gene uncertain. The V gene's germline CDR1 is SGHAT and CDR2 FQNNGV. CDR3 length: 13 residues. V gave up 0 bases and J gave up 3 bases, with 6 bases separating them. CDR3 residues: CASSLDPNYEQYF. The DNA of the CDR3 is TGTGCCAGCAGCTTAGATCCTAACTACGAGCAGTACTTC.

Points on this clonotype: At one of its ends the junction is not consistent with the germline gene, which may arise from a read error. The chain has TRBV7-3 and TRBJ1-5; no reliable D call. There are 15 residues in the CDR3. From germline, CDR1 is SGHTA and CDR2 FQGTGA. The CDR3 nucleotides are TGTGCCAGCAGCTTAAATGGTAATAGCAATCAGCCCCAGCGTTTT. Amino acid sequence: CASSLNGNSNQPQRF. Together with reference TRBV7-3 and TRBJ1-5, the CDR3 gives the full variable domain: GAGVSQTPSNKVTEKGKYVELRCDPISGHTALYWYRQSLGQGPEFLIYFQGTGAADDSGLPNDRFFAVRPEGSVSTLKIQRTERGDSAVYLCASSLNGNSNQPQRFGDGTRLSIL.

This clonotype was recorded many times. V is TRBV29-1 and J is TRBJ1-3; D remains ambiguous. From germline, CDR1 is SQVTM and CDR2 ANQGSEA. V was pared by 0 bases and J by 3 bases, with 9 bases between. This CDR3 contains 14 residues. The CDR3, as DNA: TGCAGCGTTGAAGAACGGCCTGTTGGAAACACCATATATTTT. Its protein is CSVEERPVGNTIYF.

This clonotype was seen ten or more times. Written as DNA, the CDR3 is TGTGCCAGCAGTAAATACAGGGAGTCCTACGAGCAGTACTTC. As protein: CASSKYRESYEQYF. The rearrangement uses TRBV7-2 and TRBJ2-7, with D possibly matching TRBD1 (6 bases). This CDR3 is built from 14 residues. Germline V gene lookup returns CDR1 SGHTA and CDR2 FQGNSA. V lost 6 bases and J lost 1, with 13 bases in between.

The chain uses TRBV13 and TRBJ2-5, with 8 bases that match TRBD1. Germline V gene sequence: CDR1 PRHDT, CDR2 FYEKMQ (reference sequence). V trimming: 5 bases; J trimming: 5 bases; junction bases outside the gene matches: 10. The CDR3 runs 15 residues. CDR3 nucleotides: TGTGCCAGCAGCCTCCGACAGGGGTTAAAGGAGACCCAGTACTTC. Translated: CASSLRQGLKETQYF.

V is TRBV10-1 and J is TRBJ1-4; D remains ambiguous. The CDR3 spans 14 residues. Germline CDR1 and CDR2: WNHNN and SYGVQD (reference sequence). V was cut by 6 bases and J by 8 bases, with 16 bases left in between. As DNA, the CDR3 is TGCGCCAGCAGCTACGCCTCCGGGAGCGAAAAACTGTTTTTT. It translates to CASSYASGSEKLFF.

This clonotype has a count of ten or more. The V gene is TRBV7-6, the J gene TRBJ1-6, with D perhaps TRBD1 (6 bases). The length of the CDR3 is 16 residues. V dropped 4 bases and J dropped 4 bases, with 14 bases sitting between them. The V gene's germline CDR1 is SGHVS and CDR2 FNYEAQ. The CDR3 loop reads CASSSHDRQYNSPLHF. The DNA of the CDR3 is TGTGCCAGCAGCTCCCACGACAGGCAATATAATTCACCCCTCCACTTT. The full variable domain, with the rest looked up from reference TRBV7-6 and TRBJ1-6, is GAGVSQSPRYKVTKRGQDVALRCDPISGHVSLYWYRQALGQGPEFLTYFNYEAQQDKSGLPNDRFSAERPEGSISTLTIQRTEQRDSAMYRCASSSHDRQYNSPLHFGNGTRLTVT.

V usage is TRBV2 and J usage is TRBJ1-2, with 10 bases identical to TRBD1. V lost 5 bases, J lost 4 bases, and 4 bases stayed unmatched. The V gene's germline CDR1 is SNHLY and CDR2 FYNNEI. There are 14 residues in the CDR3. CDR3 loop: CASSPTGGIYGYTF. As DNA, the CDR3 is TGTGCCAGCAGTCCGACAGGGGGCATCTATGGCTACACCTTC.

The table lists this clonotype with many counts. This rearrangement joins TRBV7-6 to TRBJ1-1, with D maybe TRBD1 (6 bases). This CDR3 is built from 13 residues. Germline V gene sequence: CDR1 SGHVS, CDR2 FNYEAQ. With 6 bases removed from V and 4 bases from J, the gap between germline ends came to 12 bases. The CDR3 sequence: CASRGFRGTEAFF. In DNA, the CDR3 is TGTGCCAGCAGGGGGTTCAGGGGCACTGAAGCTTTCTTT.

The DNA of the CDR3 is TGCAGTGCTACGGTCCCAGGGGGTTATAGCAATCAGCCCCAGCATTTT. Amino acids: CSATVPGGYSNQPQHF. The chain combines TRBV20-1 with TRBJ1-5; 7 bases are shared with TRBD1. Germline CDR1 reads DFQATT; CDR2 reads SNEGSKA (reference sequence). The CDR3 spans 16 residues. Germline trimming cut 4 bases from V and 0 bases from J; bases unmatched to any gene: 9.

This clonotype was recorded a few times. V and J are TRBV7-9 and TRBJ2-3; a possible D gene is TRBD1 (5 bases). The CDR3 is 14 residues long. Trimming left V 2 bases short and J 3 bases short, with 9 bases between. CDR1 SEHNR and CDR2 FQNEAQ come from the germline V gene (reference sequence). The CDR3 sequence is CASSLTGPTDTQYF. The CDR3 coding sequence is TGTGCCAGCAGCTTAACAGGACCGACAGATACGCAGTATTTT.

This clonotype appeared many times. This chain joins TRBV7-9 and TRBJ2-5; maybe TRBD2 (6 bases). The CDR3 extends over 13 amino acids. Trimming took off 7 bases at V and 3 bases at J, with 12 bases between the two ends. The germline gives CDR1 SEHNR, CDR2 FQNEAQ (reference sequence). The CDR3 region has the DNA TGTGCCAGCAAGGAGGGACCAGAAGAGACCCAGTACTTC. It translates to CASKEGPEETQYF.

The genes are TRBV7-2 and TRBJ2-5; TRBD2 agrees at 13 bases. This CDR3 is 16 amino acids long. Germline CDR1 SGHTA, CDR2 FQGNSA. V shed 5 bases and J 5 bases; nucleotides not matched to a gene: 8. CDR3 amino acids: CASSLLAGGGGETQYF. The CDR3 bases are TGTGCCAGCAGCCTACTAGCGGGAGGGGGTGGGGAGACCCAGTACTTC. Full variable domain (outside the CDR3, taken from reference TRBV7-2 and TRBJ2-5): GAGVSQSPSNKVTEKGKDVELRCDPISGHTALYWYRQSLGQGLEFLIYFQGNSAPDKSGLPSDRFSAERTGGSVSTLTIQRTQQEDSAVYLCASSLLAGGGGETQYFGPGTRLLVL.

In the case of this clonotype: A much larger clone sits a single nucleotide away, making a read error possible. The chain employs TRBV7-9 and TRBJ1-3; no definite D call. The CDR3 extends over 15 amino acids. Germline CDR1 is SEHNR and CDR2 is FQNEAQ (reference sequence). Trimming pared 1 base from V and 1 base from J, leaving 8 bases between. This CDR3 is CASSLVGLSGNTIYF. In DNA form, the CDR3 reads TGTGCCAGCAGCTTAGTGGGTTTGTCTGGAAACACCATATATTTT. Combining the CDR3 with reference TRBV7-9 and TRBJ1-3 gives the whole variable domain DTGVSQNPRHKITKRGQNVTFRCDPISEHNRLYWYRQTLGQGPEFLTYFQNEAQLEKSRLLSDRFSAERPKGSFSTLEIQRTEQGDSAMYLCASSLVGLSGNTIYFGEGSWLTVV.

This sequence joins TRBV15 and TRBJ2-7, with D hard to call. Germline V gene lookup returns CDR1 LNHNV and CDR2 YYDKDF (reference sequence). V lost 1 base, J lost 2 bases, and 6 bases lay in between. CDR3 length: 13 amino acids. The chain's CDR3 is CATSRARTYEQYF. CDR3 bases: TGTGCCACCAGCAGAGCACGGACCTACGAGCAGTACTTC.

The chain is built from TRBV20-1 and TRBJ2-5; TRBD2 might be the D (6 bases). The length of the CDR3 is 14 residues. The V end lost 6 bases, the J end lost 0 bases, and 14 bases lay between the germline ends. Per germline, CDR1 DFQATT and CDR2 SNEGSKA (reference sequence). The CDR3 region has the DNA TGCAGTGCCGCTCCCCGGGACTACCAAGAGACCCAGTACTTC. Amino acids: CSAAPRDYQETQYF.

This clonotype was seen just once. Germline and junction disagree at one end, which may indicate a read error. The genes are TRBV10-3 and TRBJ1-4; possibly TRBD1 for D (6 bases). This CDR3 has 14 amino acids. Germline CDR1 and CDR2: ENHRY and SYGVKD. CDR3 DNA sequence: TGTGCCAGCAGTTTATATGGGGGCATTGAAAAACTGTTTTTT. Translating it yields CASSLYGGIEKLFF.

This clonotype was recorded at least ten times. The CDR3 DNA follows: TGTGCCAGTAGTTCTGGCAGGGGGCAACAGCCCCAGCATTTT. It codes for CASSSGRGQQPQHF. The V call is TRBV19, the J call TRBJ1-5, with 8 bases identical to TRBD1. This CDR3 spans 14 amino acids. The germline CDR1 and CDR2 sequences are LNHDA and SQIVND (reference sequence). Unmatched junction bases numbered 7, after V lost 5 bases and J lost 7 bases.

This clonotype was recorded many times. The J gene is TRBJ2-7, the V gene TRBV20-1; 10 bases agree with TRBD2. The germline CDR1 and CDR2 sequences are DFQATT and SNEGSKA (reference sequence). This CDR3 is built from 15 residues. The J segment lost 2 bases and the V segment lost 1 base, leaving 5 bases of the junction unmatched. For the CDR3, the DNA is TGCAGTGCTAGAGTCCGGACTAGCGGTACCTACGAGCAGTACTTC. The encoded protein is CSARVRTSGTYEQYF.